These 18 T cell receptor beta chains share one sample of origin, sequenced in a study of human T cells and chemical hapten exposure (dated by TCRdb to the early 2020s). The meaning of the sample's time point label: patch test 1, 2 weeks after DPC sensitization. Explained via the paper, the treatment or condition label denotes: therapeutic diphenylcyclopropenone sensitization with weekly scalp DPC. Library prep was done by RACE. TCRdb names NextSeq 500 as the instrument used. The public reads were quality trimmed at Q25 with fastp and then assembled into clones with MiXCR by TCRdb, keeping productive beta chains. When rows share a CDR3 protein, they turn into one entry using the most common DNA and genes. This sample lists about 380,000 distinct CDR3 sequences; approximately 4.4% were detected once. The leading ten clones occupy under 3% of the sample. The material was whole blood, obtained in connection with sensitization to the hapten diphenylcyclopropenone (DPC). Receptors originate from a woman in her 50s with alopecia areata. Some clones in this sample may be carry-over from other donors' samples.

On this clonotype itself: Its ends do not fully match the called genes, so a read error is possible. The chain employs TRBV10-3 and TRBJ1-6; 10 bases map to TRBD1. This CDR3 has 13 amino acids. The germline CDR1 and CDR2 sequences are ENHRY and SYGVKD. As DNA, the CDR3 is TGTGCCAACAGTGGACAGGGGGTAAAGGCCCTCCACTTT. It codes for CANSGQGVKALHF.

This clonotype was observed a handful of times. The V call is TRBV3-1, the J call TRBJ1-1; D is undetermined. Germline CDR1 is LGHDT and CDR2 is YNNKEL (reference sequence). This CDR3 is 17 amino acids long. With 4 bases removed from V and 0 bases from J, the gap between germline ends came to 18 bases. CDR3 DNA sequence: TGTGCCAGCAGCCCCGATGAGAGGGATTGGGTGAACACTGAAGCTTTCTTT. Encoded protein: CASSPDERDWVNTEAFF.

The sample holds many counts of this clonotype. The chain has TRBV29-1 and TRBJ1-2; D perhaps matches TRBD1 (5 bases). The CDR3 spans 14 residues. Looked up from germline, CDR1 is SQVTM and CDR2 is ANQGSEA. V was trimmed by 4 bases and J by 7 bases, leaving 19 bases between them. The CDR3 is CSVGGGDYASGYTF. As DNA, the CDR3 is TGCAGCGTTGGGGGAGGGGACTATGCGTCTGGCTACACCTTC.

This clonotype has a count of ten or more. The V gene is TRBV29-1, the J gene TRBJ2-3; TRBD1 might be the D (7 bases). V was trimmed by 5 bases and J by 9 bases, leaving 18 bases between them. The CDR3 length is 13 residues. CDR1 is SQVTM, CDR2 ANQGSEA, per germline. The CDR3 DNA reads TGCAGCGTTCCGACAGGGCCTGGGAGGACGCAGTATTTT. It codes for CSVPTGPGRTQYF.

In this sample, this clonotype turned up many times. The chain uses TRBV5-5 and TRBJ2-5; 9 bases fit TRBD2. The trim removed 3 bases at V and 4 bases at J, leaving 13 bases unmatched. The CDR3 covers 17 residues. Germline assignment: CDR1 SGHKS and CDR2 YYEKEE (reference sequence). The DNA of the CDR3 is TGTGCCAGCAGCTCTATGATCGATTGGACTAGCGCAGAGACCCAGTACTTC. This encodes CASSSMIDWTSAETQYF.

This clonotype has more than one count but fewer than ten. The chain uses TRBV7-8 and TRBJ1-6; 7 bases are a match to TRBD1. CDR1 is SGHVS and CDR2 is FQNEAQ in the germline V gene. V shed 5 bases, J shed 6 bases, and the junction held 4 bases outside the gene matches. The CDR3 extends over 14 amino acids. CDR3 residues: CASSPGQLNSPLHF. In DNA form, the CDR3 reads TGTGCCAGCAGCCCGGGACAGCTTAATTCACCCCTCCACTTT. Variable domain in full (rest from reference TRBV7-8 and TRBJ1-6): GAGVSQSPRYKVAKRGQDVALRCDPISGHVSLFWYQQALGQGPEFLTYFQNEAQLDKSGLPSDRFFAERPEGSVSTLKIQRTQQEDSAVYLCASSPGQLNSPLHFGNGTRLTVT.

This clonotype was observed many times. J is TRBJ2-3 and V is TRBV20-1, with D uncertain. Looked up from germline, CDR1 is DFQATT and CDR2 is SNEGSKA (reference sequence). The CDR3 has 13 residues. Trimming cost V 3 bases and J 2 bases, with 9 bases left between them. The CDR3 coding sequence is TGCAGTGCTAGTTACGCTTTCACAGATACGCAGTATTTT. Protein sequence: CSASYAFTDTQYF.

This clonotype was seen repeatedly, ten times or more. This rearrangement joins TRBV7-8 to TRBJ2-6; 9 bases fit TRBD2. With 5 bases clipped from V and 1 base from J, the junction kept 6 bases outside the gene matches. CDR1 SGHVS and CDR2 FQNEAQ come from the germline V gene. There are 17 residues in the CDR3. CDR3 residues: CASSLNSGRSGANVLTF. The CDR3 DNA reads as TGTGCCAGCAGCCTAAATAGCGGGAGATCTGGGGCCAACGTCCTGACTTTC.

In DNA, the CDR3 is TGTGCCACCAGCAGAGATTTTTTCGAGACCCAGTACTTC. Translation: CATSRDFFETQYF. The gene calls are TRBV15 and TRBJ2-5; D gene uncertain. V was trimmed by 0 bases and J by 5 bases, leaving 7 bases between them. The CDR3 runs to 13 residues. Per germline, CDR1 LNHNV and CDR2 YYDKDF (reference sequence).

The chain couples TRBV12-3 or TRBV12-4 to TRBJ1-4; 8 bases align to TRBD1. The J segment lost 4 bases and the V segment lost 4 bases, leaving 5 bases of the junction unmatched. The CDR3 runs to 15 residues. CDR3 sequence (DNA): TGTGCCAGCAGTTCAGACAGGGGTATTAATGAAAAACTGTTTTTT. Translated, it gives CASSSDRGINEKLFF.

J is TRBJ1-5 and V is TRBV20-1; 12 bases map to TRBD1. V shed 5 bases and J 4 bases; nucleotides not matched to a gene: 3. The CDR3 consists of 14 residues. Germline loops: CDR1 DFQATT, CDR2 SNEGSKA (reference sequence). CDR3 sequence: CSAGTGGLNQPQHF. The DNA of the CDR3 is TGCAGTGCTGGGACAGGGGGCCTAAATCAGCCCCAGCATTTT.

On this clonotype itself: The junction differs from germline at one of its ends, possibly a read error. This chain joins TRBV12-3 or TRBV12-4 and TRBJ1-1; D ambiguous. The CDR3 runs 11 residues. The CDR3 sequence: CASSLGGEGFF. CDR3 DNA: TGTGCCAGCAGTTTAGGGGGAGAAGGTTTCTTT.

The rearrangement links TRBV7-9 to TRBJ2-1, with no clear D. Trimming left V 5 bases short and J 9 bases short, with 11 bases between. The CDR3 covers 12 residues. Germline V gene sequence: CDR1 SEHNR, CDR2 FQNEAQ (reference sequence). The CDR3 DNA sequence: TGTGCCAGCAGCCCCCCACTCGGTGAGCAGTTCTTC. Protein product: CASSPPLGEQFF. Supplemented by reference TRBV7-9 and TRBJ2-1, the full variable domain reads DTGVSQNPRHKITKRGQNVTFRCDPISEHNRLYWYRQTLGQGPEFLTYFQNEAQLEKSRLLSDRFSAERPKGSFSTLEIQRTEQGDSAMYLCASSPPLGEQFFGPGTRLTVL.

In its sample, this clonotype was seen a few times. The CDR3 region is CASSQSTGSTDTQYF. In nucleotides, the CDR3 is TGCGCCAGCAGCCAATCGACAGGGAGCACAGATACGCAGTATTTT. The chain uses TRBV4-3 and TRBJ2-3, with 7 bases aligning to TRBD1. The CDR3 sequence is 15 residues long. After removal of 2 bases from V and 0 bases from J, the junction contained 2 bases not matched to a gene. Germline CDR1 reads LGHNA; CDR2 reads YSLEER.

The chain recombines TRBV4-3 with TRBJ2-6; D is possibly TRBD2 (6 bases). Germline V lookup: CDR1 LGHNA, CDR2 YSLEER. CDR3 length equals 16 residues. The V end was cut by 0 bases, the J end by 2 bases, with 8 bases between. CDR3 sequence reads: CASSQDAGTGANVLTF. For the CDR3, the DNA is TGCGCCAGCAGCCAAGATGCGGGGACTGGGGCCAACGTCCTGACTTTC.

This clonotype was seen many times. The chain uses TRBV4-2 and TRBJ2-5; no reliable D call. CDR3 length: 13 amino acids. The V end lost 0 bases, the J end lost 5 bases, and 7 bases lay between the germline ends. Germline loops: CDR1 LGHNA, CDR2 YNFKEQ. CDR3 sequence: CASSQDSGETQYF. CDR3 coding DNA: TGTGCCAGCAGCCAAGATTCTGGCGAGACCCAGTACTTC.

This clonotype was counted between two and nine times. The chain uses TRBV6-5 and TRBJ1-6; TRBD1 agrees at 8 bases. The V segment lost 4 bases and the J segment 4 bases; nucleotides outside the gene matches: 6. The germline V gene has CDR1 MNHEY and CDR2 SVGAGI. The CDR3 has 16 residues. This CDR3 is CASSSWDRPYNSPLHF. CDR3 bases: TGTGCCAGCAGTTCTTGGGACAGGCCATATAATTCACCCCTCCACTTT.

The DNA of the CDR3 is TGTGCCAGCAGCTTATATCGGGACAGGGGGCGTGAGCAGTACTTC. This encodes CASSLYRDRGREQYF. The chain carries TRBV7-2 and TRBJ2-7, with TRBD1 matching 12 bases. V lost 2 bases to trimming and J lost 7 bases; unmatched junction nucleotides: 6. Germline lookup yields CDR1 SGHTA and CDR2 FQGNSA. This CDR3 has 15 amino acids. Looking up the rest from reference TRBV7-2 and TRBJ2-7 gives the full variable domain: GAGVSQSPSNKVTEKGKDVELRCDPISGHTALYWYRQSLGQGLEFLIYFQGNSAPDKSGLPSDRFSAERTGGSVSTLTIQRTQQEDSAVYLCASSLYRDRGREQYFGPGTRLTVT.